The next 10 T cell receptor beta chains were all read from a single sample in a study of cytomegalovirus exposure and HLA in healthy donors. Profiled with immunoSEQ multiplex PCR; TCRdb holds only in-frame clones, not every one. The data show roughly 67,000 clones, over 80% seen once. The sequenced sample consisted of PBMCs. These receptors were obtained from a man between 18 and 35 years old in good health and CMV-seronegative.

This chain uses TRBV9 with TRBJ2-7, with 9 bases lining up with TRBD1. The trim removed 3 bases at V and 12 bases at J, leaving 13 bases unmatched. Germline values: CDR1 SGDLS, CDR2 YYNGEE. The CDR3 covers 14 residues. The chain's CDR3 is CASSAVPGQGRAYF. In DNA, the CDR3 is TGTGCCAGCAGCGCGGTCCCGGGACAGGGTAGAGCGTACTTC.

The J gene is TRBJ2-1, the V gene TRBV7-9, with TRBD2 identical over 9 bases. V was pared by 2 bases and J by 6 bases, with 5 bases of the junction left unmatched. Germline V gene sequence: CDR1 SEHNR, CDR2 FQNEAQ (reference sequence). CDR3 length equals 15 residues. This CDR3 is CASSLTREGRNEQFF. The CDR3 DNA is TGTGCCAGCAGCTTAACGCGGGAGGGCCGCAATGAGCAGTTCTTC. Combining the CDR3 with reference TRBV7-9 and TRBJ2-1 gives the whole variable domain DTGVSQNPRHKITKRGQNVTFRCDPISEHNRLYWYRQTLGQGPEFLTYFQNEAQLEKSRLLSDRFSAERPKGSFSTLEIQRTEQGDSAMYLCASSLTREGRNEQFFGPGTRLTVL.

The chain employs TRBV5-1 and TRBJ2-7; D not certain. The germline V gene encodes CDR1 SGHRS and CDR2 YFSETQ. This CDR3 spans 11 amino acids. Trimming shortened V by 0 bases and J by 9 bases, and 7 bases separated the two germline ends. The CDR3: CASSLDQLQYF. The CDR3, as DNA: TGCGCCAGCAGCTTGGATCAACTGCAGTACTTC.

The chain is built from TRBV4-3 and TRBJ2-3, with 7 bases identical to TRBD1. V lost 1 base, J lost 0 bases, and 4 bases stayed unmatched. Germline V gene data show CDR1 as LGHNA and CDR2 as YSLEER. The CDR3 has 16 residues. DNA of the CDR3: TGCGCCAGCAGCCAAGCGACAGGGTCTAGCACAGATACGCAGTATTTT. Its protein is CASSQATGSSTDTQYF.

The chain uses TRBV29-1 and TRBJ1-2, with 9 nucleotides matching TRBD1. There are 11 residues in the CDR3. Per germline, CDR1 SQVTM and CDR2 ANQGSEA. V gave up 6 bases and J gave up 8 bases; unmatched junction bases: 4. CDR3 residues: CSVPGQGGYTF. CDR3 nucleotide sequence: TGCAGCGTCCCGGGACAGGGCGGCTACACCTTC.

The CDR3 spells CATCPGTRTFEQYF. The CDR3 nucleotides are TGTGCCACCTGTCCCGGGACACGGACTTTCGAGCAGTACTTC. This sequence joins TRBV28 and TRBJ2-7; D may be TRBD1 (6 bases). The length of the CDR3 is 14 residues. From germline, CDR1 is MDHEN and CDR2 SYDVKM. Trimming cost V 10 bases and J 6 bases, with 22 bases left between them.

The V gene is TRBV9, the J gene TRBJ2-2; D is unresolved. Trimming cost V 4 bases and J 8 bases, with 9 bases left between them. There are 12 residues in the CDR3. CDR1 SGDLS and CDR2 YYNGEE come from the germline V gene. In DNA form, the CDR3 reads TGTGCCAGCAGCCCTCAGTGGGGGGAGCTGTTTTTT. Protein product: CASSPQWGELFF.

V and J are TRBV5-6 and TRBJ2-7; 10 nucleotides match TRBD1. This CDR3 region has 15 residues. In germline, CDR1 is SGHDT, CDR2 YYEEEE. Trimming removed 1 base from V and 4 bases from J; junction bases left unmatched: 5. The CDR3 region is CASSLLGTGVYEQYF. The CDR3 DNA is TGTGCCAGCAGCTTGCTCGGGACAGGGGTATACGAGCAGTACTTC.

The rearrangement links TRBV28 to TRBJ1-1, with D unresolved. Germline V gives CDR1 MDHEN, CDR2 SYDVKM. The ends were cut back, 6 bases at V and 1 base at J, with 9 bases in the middle. This CDR3 region has 13 residues. The CDR3 spells CASRKTSNTEAFF. CDR3 DNA: TGTGCCAGCAGAAAAACATCGAACACTGAAGCTTTCTTT.

The chain employs TRBV19 and TRBJ2-2; 9 bases align to TRBD2. Germline loops: CDR1 LNHDA, CDR2 SQIVND (reference sequence). CDR3 length: 17 amino acids. V lost 11 bases, J lost 1 base, and 14 bases stayed unmatched. This chain's CDR3 is CAGGGGTKRKNTGELFF. The DNA for the CDR3 is TGTGCCGGCGGGGGGGGGACCAAAAGAAAGAACACCGGGGAGCTGTTTTTT.